These 31 T cell receptor beta chains originate from one sample sequenced in a study of liver allograft versus peripheral blood T cells. In the study overall: Blood and transplanted-liver T cell receptor repertoires from recipients were compared.

TCRdb fed the reads into MiXCR, producing one record per CDR3 protein. The sample has around 1,800 distinct CDR3 sequences; about 15% are singletons. The receptor set was obtained from a human patient who had a liver transplant. Some of the T cells may derive from the graft donor.

Within the sample, this clonotype is large. The chain carries TRBV6-1 and TRBJ1-3, with a possible D match to TRBD1 (5 bases). The CDR3 is 15 residues long. The V gene's germline CDR1 is MNHNS and CDR2 SASEGT. V gave up 6 bases and J gave up 4 bases, with 16 bases separating them. CDR3 in DNA: TGTGCCAGCAGCCCCGAAGGGACTTTAGGAAACACCATATATTTT. Translation gives CASSPEGTLGNTIYF.

By sample share, this clonotype is medium-sized. The chain is built from TRBV7-9 and TRBJ1-2; D gene uncertain. The CDR3 runs to 16 residues. The germline CDR1 and CDR2 sequences are SEHNR and FQNEAQ (reference sequence). V lost 1 base to trimming and J lost 4 bases, with 16 bases between them. The CDR3 protein is CASSLGVGLAVYGYTF. The CDR3 coding sequence is TGTGCCAGCAGCTTAGGTGTTGGATTAGCCGTCTATGGCTACACCTTC.

Within the sample, this clonotype is medium-sized (0.01 to 0.1%). The chain carries TRBV5-6 and TRBJ2-1; D ambiguous. Germline V gene data show CDR1 as SGHDT and CDR2 as YYEEEE. This CDR3 region has 14 residues. Trimming removed 0 bases at V and 1 base at J, with 5 bases between. CDR3 region: CASSLVRSYNEQFF. The CDR3 bases are TGTGCCAGCAGCTTGGTAAGGTCCTACAATGAGCAGTTCTTC.

This clonotype appeared once. A single base separates this from a much larger clone, so it may be a read error. This rearrangement joins TRBV6-6 to TRBJ2-7; D is unclear. CDR3 length: 11 amino acids. CDR1 and CDR2 from the germline V gene are MNHNY and SVGAGI (reference sequence). Trimming took off 2 bases at V and 5 bases at J, with 4 bases between the two ends. In DNA, the CDR3 is TGTGCCAGCAGTTACACGAACGAGCAGTACTTC. This codes for CASSYTNEQYF.

This clonotype is medium-sized in the sample. The chain employs TRBV29-1 and TRBJ1-1, with TRBD1 matching 8 bases. Germline-derived CDR1 and CDR2 are SQVTM and ANQGSEA. CDR3 length: 16 amino acids. The trim removed 5 bases at V and 1 base at J, leaving 12 bases unmatched. DNA for the CDR3: TGCAGCGTTCTAAACACAGGGGGAAATAGGAACACTGAAGCTTTCTTT. It codes for CSVLNTGGNRNTEAFF.

By proportion, this clonotype is medium-sized. The chain employs TRBV29-1 and TRBJ2-3, with D maybe TRBD1 (6 bases). The ends were cut back, 7 bases at V and 3 bases at J, with 14 bases in the middle. Germline CDR1 is SQVTM and CDR2 is ANQGSEA. The CDR3 covers 13 residues. Written as DNA, the CDR3 is TGCAGCGCCAGACGGGACACTACAGATACGCAGTATTTT. Its translation: CSARRDTTDTQYF.

This clonotype is classed as large. The V call is TRBV6-6, the J call TRBJ1-3; 9 bases line up with TRBD1. The CDR3 is 15 residues long. After removal of 3 bases from V and 3 bases from J, the junction contained 3 bases not matched to a gene. The germline gives CDR1 MNHNY, CDR2 SVGAGI (reference sequence). The CDR3 DNA follows: TGTGCCAGCAGTTATGCGGACAGGGGTGGAAACACCATATATTTT. Protein: CASSYADRGGNTIYF.

This clonotype is categorized as medium-sized. The chain carries TRBV27 and TRBJ2-2, with 10 bases aligning to TRBD1. Germline loops: CDR1 MNHEY, CDR2 SMNVEV (reference sequence). V lost 8 bases, J lost 9 bases, and 15 bases stayed unmatched. The length of the CDR3 is 16 residues. The CDR3 nucleotides read TGTGCCAGCGGCCCCCCGGGACAGGGGATCATCAGGGAGCTGTTTTTT. Translation gives CASGPPGQGIIRELFF.

This clonotype was seen a few times. The likely explanation is a read error, given a far larger clone one base away. This rearrangement joins TRBV10-3 to TRBJ1-2, with D unresolved. Per the germline V gene, CDR1 is ENHRY and CDR2 is SYGVKD. The V end was cut by 5 bases, the J end by 4 bases, with 17 bases between. CDR3 size: 15 residues. For the CDR3, the DNA is TGTGCCATCAGTTACTCGTCGGGCACCACCTATGGCTACACCTTC. Translated, it gives CAISYSSGTTYGYTF.

The V call is TRBV7-2, the J call TRBJ2-7; 7 nucleotides match TRBD2. The germline V gene encodes CDR1 SGHTA and CDR2 FQGNSA. The J segment lost 7 bases and the V segment lost 4 bases, leaving 7 bases of the junction unmatched. The CDR3 contains 13 residues. The CDR3 protein is CASSYLGGWEQYF. CDR3 DNA sequence: TGTGCCAGCAGCTACCTCGGGGGGTGGGAGCAGTACTTC.

This clonotype qualifies as medium-sized. The CDR3 DNA is TGTGCCAGCAAGAATCTCGGGGAGGGAACTGAAGCTTTCTTT. Amino acid sequence: CASKNLGEGTEAFF. The rearrangement joins TRBV6-1 to TRBJ1-1, with D unclear. Trimming stripped 7 bases from V and 5 bases from J, with 17 bases between. The CDR3 extends over 14 amino acids. Per germline, CDR1 MNHNS and CDR2 SASEGT.

This clonotype has only a few counts. The V gene is TRBV12-3 or TRBV12-4, the J gene TRBJ2-2; 10 bases line up with TRBD1. The CDR3 contains 14 residues. V shed 6 bases, J shed 5 bases, and the junction held 3 bases outside the gene matches. CDR3 sequence reads: CASRGQGRTGELFF. As DNA, the CDR3 is TGTGCCAGCAGGGGACAGGGGAGGACCGGGGAGCTGTTTTTT.

This clonotype is labeled as medium-sized (0.01 to 0.1%). The chain has TRBV12-5 and TRBJ2-1; 12 nucleotides match TRBD2. V shed 2 bases and J 10 bases; nucleotides not matched to a gene: 9. CDR1 is LGHNT and CDR2 is FRNRAP in the germline V gene. The length of the CDR3 is 16 residues. CDR3 sequence (DNA): TGTGCTAGTGGTTTGTTCCTAGCGGGAGGGTGCAGAGAGCAGTTCTTC. Its translation: CASGLFLAGGCREQFF.

Of note for this clonotype: One base separates it from a far larger clone, so it is likely a read error. CDR3 region: CASSYRDGLGSPLHF. The DNA of the CDR3 is TGTGCCAGCAGTTACCGGGACGGCCTGGGGTCACCCCTCCACTTT. The rearrangement links TRBV6-5 to TRBJ1-6; TRBD1 might be the D (5 bases). Trimming took off 2 bases at V and 10 bases at J, with 15 bases between the two ends. From germline, CDR1 is MNHEY and CDR2 SVGAGI. This CDR3 spans 15 amino acids.

Sample share makes this clonotype large (0.1 to 1%). V gene TRBV6-6 combines with J gene TRBJ1-3, with D possibly TRBD1 on 6 matching bases. Looked up from germline, CDR1 is MNHNY and CDR2 is SVGAGI (reference sequence). V lost 7 bases, J lost 3 bases, and 13 bases lay in between. The length of the CDR3 is 14 residues. CDR3 protein: CASTTETGGNTIYF. CDR3 nucleotides: TGTGCCAGCACCACTGAGACAGGTGGAAACACCATATATTTT.

In its sample, this clonotype is medium-sized. The genes are TRBV6-2 or TRBV6-3 and TRBJ1-2; D is undetermined. From germline, CDR1 is MNHEY and CDR2 SVGEGT. The CDR3 length is 15 residues. Trimming took off 5 bases at V and 8 bases at J, with 21 bases between the two ends. The CDR3 loop is CASSGAGSLSRGYTF. DNA of the CDR3: TGTGCCAGCAGTGGAGCAGGTTCTCTCAGTAGGGGCTACACCTTC.

By its share, this clonotype is medium-sized (0.01 to 0.1%). This sequence joins TRBV19 and TRBJ2-2; 7 nucleotides align to TRBD1. This CDR3 has 17 residues. V gave up 4 bases and J gave up 2 bases; unmatched junction bases: 10. The germline V gene has CDR1 LNHDA and CDR2 SQIVND (reference sequence). The CDR3 DNA reads TGTGCCAGTAGTACCAGAGACAGGGCGAAAAACACCGGGGAGCTGTTTTTT. The encoded protein is CASSTRDRAKNTGELFF.

By sample fraction, this clonotype is medium-sized. The gene calls are TRBV5-5 and TRBJ1-3; D gene uncertain. The V end lost 1 base, the J end lost 0 bases, and 11 bases lay between the germline ends. The CDR3 totals 16 residues. The germline V gene has CDR1 SGHKS and CDR2 YYEKEE (reference sequence). This CDR3 reads CASSLITGSSGNTIYF. Written as DNA, the CDR3 is TGTGCCAGCAGCTTGATTACGGGGAGCTCTGGAAACACCATATATTTT.

This clonotype is large by share. The chain recombines TRBV6-1 with TRBJ1-4; a possible D gene is TRBD1 (5 bases). The CDR3 is made up of 12 amino acids. Germline loops: CDR1 MNHNS, CDR2 SASEGT. Trimming cost V 1 base and J 14 bases, with 11 bases left between them. CDR3 region: CASSEGGGRLFF. As DNA, the CDR3 is TGTGCCAGCAGTGAAGGGGGGGGTCGTCTGTTTTTT.

This clonotype is medium-sized in the sample. The chain links TRBV6-2 or TRBV6-3 to TRBJ2-2, with D perhaps being TRBD1 or TRBD2 (5 bases each). The CDR3 totals 15 residues. Germline CDR1 reads MNHEY; CDR2 reads SVGEGT. V was pared by 7 bases and J by 6 bases, with 18 bases between. The CDR3 region has the DNA TGTGCCAGCACCCCCCCCAGGTTGGGGGCCGGGGAGCTGTTTTTT. Its translation is CASTPPRLGAGELFF.

This clonotype has only a few counts. V usage is TRBV13 and J usage is TRBJ2-3; D unresolved. The CDR3 is 12 amino acids. CDR1 PRHDT and CDR2 FYEKMQ come from the germline V gene (reference sequence). V was shortened by 6 bases and J by 3 bases, with 7 bases between the two germline ends. Here the CDR3 DNA reads TGTGCCAGCAGTTTTAGAACAGATACGCAGTATTTT. This sequence encodes CASSFRTDTQYF.

Within the sample, this clonotype is large. The chain uses TRBV6-6 and TRBJ1-2; 7 nucleotides match TRBD1. V was pared by 0 bases and J by 7 bases, with 5 bases of the junction left unmatched. The germline gives CDR1 MNHNY, CDR2 SVGAGI (reference sequence). This CDR3 comprises 14 residues. The CDR3 sequence is CASSYSTGQGGYTF. The CDR3 DNA reads TGTGCCAGCAGTTACTCGACAGGGCAGGGTGGCTACACCTTC.

The chain employs TRBV6-2 or TRBV6-3 and TRBJ2-3, with 9 bases that match TRBD2. The length of the CDR3 is 19 residues. CDR1 is MNHEY and CDR2 is SVGEGT in the germline V gene. J lost 0 bases, V lost 0 bases, and 10 bases had no gene match. The CDR3 DNA is TGTGCCAGCAGTTACTCCATGGGGCTCCTAGCGGGGAGCACAGATACGCAGTATTTT. Translation: CASSYSMGLLAGSTDTQYF.

By sample share, this clonotype is medium-sized. The gene calls are TRBV20-1 and TRBJ1-1; D not certain. The V end lost 6 bases, the J end lost 4 bases, and 15 bases lay between the germline ends. Germline V gives CDR1 DFQATT, CDR2 SNEGSKA (reference sequence). The CDR3 has 13 residues. The CDR3 here is CSATSEGGTEAFF. The CDR3 region has the DNA TGCAGTGCCACCTCCGAGGGAGGCACTGAAGCTTTCTTT.

Sample share makes this clonotype medium-sized. The CDR3 spells CASSLLPSSGGKNEQFF. CDR3 sequence (DNA): TGTGCCAGCAGCCTACTTCCTTCTAGCGGGGGGAAGAATGAGCAGTTCTTC. The chain is built from TRBV9 and TRBJ2-1; 11 bases are shared with TRBD2. Per the germline V gene, CDR1 is SGDLS and CDR2 is YYNGEE. The V and J ends lost 4 bases and 7 bases, in that order; junction bases with no gene match: 13. The CDR3 runs 17 residues.

This clonotype was seen more than once but under ten times. The V gene is TRBV20-1, the J gene TRBJ2-1; perhaps TRBD2 as D (5 bases). Germline V gene data show CDR1 as DFQATT and CDR2 as SNEGSKA (reference sequence). The CDR3 is 15 amino acids. V was clipped by 3 bases and J by 2 bases, with 14 bases between them. The CDR3 loop reads CSASRSGAAYNEQFF. CDR3 coding DNA: TGCAGTGCTAGTAGATCCGGAGCGGCCTACAATGAGCAGTTCTTC.

This clonotype is medium-sized within its sample. This chain uses TRBV7-2 with TRBJ2-1, with D perhaps matching TRBD1 (6 bases). The germline gives CDR1 SGHTA, CDR2 FQGNSA. The CDR3 spans 15 residues. V was shortened by 6 bases and J by 0 bases, with 12 bases between the two germline ends. The CDR3 DNA follows: TGTGCCAGCAGTTGGACAGTTAGCTCCTACAATGAGCAGTTCTTC. Translated: CASSWTVSSYNEQFF.

J is TRBJ2-3 and V is TRBV20-1; a possible D gene is TRBD1 (6 bases). The CDR3 is made up of 11 amino acids. The V gene lost 7 bases and the J gene lost 3 bases, with 8 bases spanning the gap. Germline loops: CDR1 DFQATT, CDR2 SNEGSKA (reference sequence). The CDR3, as DNA: TGCAGTGTCCAGGGGACAGATACGCAGTATTTT. Protein: CSVQGTDTQYF.

The V call is TRBV20-1, the J call TRBJ2-3; D possibly uses TRBD1 or TRBD2 (5 bases each). CDR3 length: 15 amino acids. V shed 7 bases and J shed 3 bases, with 20 bases lying between them. Germline lookup yields CDR1 DFQATT and CDR2 SNEGSKA (reference sequence). The CDR3 DNA follows: TGCAGTGTACCAGTGCAGGGAGTGGGTACAGATACGCAGTATTTT. Its protein product is CSVPVQGVGTDTQYF.

This clonotype is categorized as large (0.1 to 1%). The chain links TRBV6-1 to TRBJ1-2; TRBD1 matches at 9 bases. Germline V gives CDR1 MNHNS, CDR2 SASEGT. The CDR3 runs 13 residues. V lost 6 bases to trimming and J lost 4 bases; unmatched junction nucleotides: 3. The CDR3 loop is CASRATGGYGYTF. The CDR3 nucleotides read TGTGCCAGCAGAGCGACAGGGGGCTATGGCTACACCTTC.

The V and J genes are TRBV2 and TRBJ2-2; D may be TRBD1 (5 bases). The CDR3 is 14 amino acids. Germline loops: CDR1 SNHLY, CDR2 FYNNEI. The germline V and J ends were trimmed by 7 bases and 5 bases, with 14 bases remaining between them. The CDR3 sequence: CASTTGLETGELFF. For the CDR3, the DNA is TGTGCCAGCACTACAGGTTTGGAGACCGGGGAGCTGTTTTTT.